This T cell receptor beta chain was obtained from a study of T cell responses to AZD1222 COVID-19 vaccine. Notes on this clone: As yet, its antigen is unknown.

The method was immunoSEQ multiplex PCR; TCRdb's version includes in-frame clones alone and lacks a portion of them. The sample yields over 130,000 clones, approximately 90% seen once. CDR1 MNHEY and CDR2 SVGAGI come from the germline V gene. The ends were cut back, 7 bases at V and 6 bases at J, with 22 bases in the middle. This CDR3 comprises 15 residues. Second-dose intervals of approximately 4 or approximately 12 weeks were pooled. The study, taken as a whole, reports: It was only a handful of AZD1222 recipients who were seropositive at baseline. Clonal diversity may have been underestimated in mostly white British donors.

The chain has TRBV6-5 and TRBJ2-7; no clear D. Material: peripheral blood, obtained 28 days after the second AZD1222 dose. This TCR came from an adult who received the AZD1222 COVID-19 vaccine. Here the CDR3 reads CASTPPGHLTSEQYF. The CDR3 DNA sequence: TGTGCCAGCACTCCCCCGGGCCACTTGACCTCCGAGCAGTACTTC.